Below are 32 T cell receptor beta chains sequenced from a single sample in a study of OX40 agonist ivuxolimab in advanced cancers. Here immunoSEQ multiplex PCR was the method, and the copy in TCRdb shows in-frame clones only, minus some. In the table there are around 29,000 clones, more than 75% of which are singletons. The input for sequencing was CD4+ or CD8+ T cells sorted from blood, taken in a trial of the OX40 agonist ivuxolimab. The receptors were sampled from an adult with an advanced solid tumor such as melanoma, head and neck, liver or kidney cancer.

The chain employs TRBV4-1 and TRBJ2-2; unclear D gene. CDR3 length: 13 amino acids. The germline V gene encodes CDR1 MGHRA and CDR2 YSYEKL. V was shortened by 4 bases and J by 6 bases, with 9 bases between the two germline ends. CDR3 in DNA: TGCGCCAGCAGCCCAGACAAACCCGGGGAGCTGTTTTTT. Its translation: CASSPDKPGELFF.

J is TRBJ1-1 and V is TRBV7-9; D not certain. The germline gives CDR1 SEHNR, CDR2 FQNEAQ (reference sequence). The CDR3 is 12 amino acids. V lost 5 bases to trimming and J lost 8 bases, with 12 bases between them. CDR3 sequence (DNA): TGTGCCAGCAGCCCCCGAGTTGTGGAAGCTTTCTTT. Protein sequence: CASSPRVVEAFF. The whole variable domain, filled in from reference TRBV7-9 and TRBJ1-1, reads DTGVSQNPRHKITKRGQNVTFRCDPISEHNRLYWYRQTLGQGPEFLTYFQNEAQLEKSRLLSDRFSAERPKGSFSTLEIQRTEQGDSAMYLCASSPRVVEAFFGQGTRLTVV.

CDR3 sequence: CASSGTLGGLREKLFF. CDR3 nucleotides: TGTGCCAGCAGCGGTACCTTAGGGGGCCTAAGGGAAAAACTGTTTTTT. The genes are TRBV2 and TRBJ1-4, with 7 bases matching TRBD1. The J segment lost 8 bases and the V segment lost 6 bases, leaving 15 bases of the junction unmatched. Germline CDR1 is SNHLY and CDR2 is FYNNEI. This CDR3 has 16 residues.

The J gene is TRBJ2-7, the V gene TRBV7-9, with unresolved D. The V and J ends lost 1 base and 6 bases respectively, with 7 bases between them. Germline CDR1 is SEHNR and CDR2 is FQNEAQ (reference sequence). This CDR3 has 12 amino acids. The CDR3 DNA follows: TGTGCCAGCAGCTTAGGTAACGGCGAGCAGTACTTC. As protein: CASSLGNGEQYF.

This chain joins TRBV4-1 and TRBJ1-1; D remains unclear. The V and J ends lost 1 base and 4 bases respectively, with 13 bases between them. CDR1 MGHRA and CDR2 YSYEKL come from the germline V gene. The CDR3 covers 15 residues. This CDR3 reads CASSQVGRWSTEAFF. The CDR3 coding sequence is TGCGCCAGCAGCCAAGTAGGAAGGTGGAGCACTGAAGCTTTCTTT.

This clone was seen a few times. The chain uses TRBV4-2 and TRBJ2-7; no firm D call. Deletions cut 1 base from V and 6 bases from J, with 13 bases between. CDR3 size: 14 residues. Germline loops: CDR1 LGHNA, CDR2 YNFKEQ. In DNA, the CDR3 is TGTGCCAGCAGCCAAGGCAATCTAGTAGGCGAGCAGTACTTC. As protein: CASSQGNLVGEQYF.

The V gene is TRBV6-4, the J gene TRBJ2-7; TRBD2 agrees at 7 bases. This CDR3 has 17 residues. J lost 3 bases, V lost 5 bases, and 16 bases had no gene match. Germline V gene lookup returns CDR1 MRHNA and CDR2 SNTAGT. In DNA, the CDR3 is TGTGCCAGCAGTCAGGCAAGTGGTCTAGCGGAGTTCTACGAGCAGTACTTC. Translation gives CASSQASGLAEFYEQYF.

The chain is built from TRBV15 and TRBJ1-2, with D possibly matching TRBD1 (6 bases). Germline assignment: CDR1 LNHNV and CDR2 YYDKDF (reference sequence). Trimming left V 8 bases short and J 8 bases short, with 12 bases between. The CDR3 has 11 residues. The CDR3 nucleotides are TGTGCCACCGAGGGGGGAGGGGGCTACACCTTC. This codes for CATEGGGGYTF.

V usage is TRBV14 and J usage is TRBJ1-2; D not certain. The CDR3 totals 14 residues. The V gene lost 0 bases and the J gene lost 4 bases, with 9 bases spanning the gap. Germline V lookup: CDR1 SGHDN, CDR2 FVKESK. CDR3 sequence (DNA): TGTGCCAGCAGCCAAGACGTAGGCAGCTATGGCTACACCTTC. This codes for CASSQDVGSYGYTF.

The chain links TRBV2 to TRBJ2-7; D possibly corresponds to TRBD1 (6 bases). The CDR3 consists of 14 residues. V was cut by 3 bases and J by 3 bases, with 12 bases left in between. Germline V lookup: CDR1 SNHLY, CDR2 FYNNEI. CDR3 DNA sequence: TGTGCCAGCAGTGACCCGGGACACCTCTACGAGCAGTACTTC. It encodes CASSDPGHLYEQYF.

The chain uses TRBV6-6 and TRBJ2-7, with 11 bases fitting TRBD1. The ends lost 8 bases at V and 7 bases at J; junction bases unmatched: 4. CDR3 size: 12 residues. Per germline, CDR1 MNHNY and CDR2 SVGAGI (reference sequence). CDR3 sequence (DNA): TGTGCCAGCGGACAGGGGGCTGGGGAGCAGTACTTC. Protein: CASGQGAGEQYF.

The chain links TRBV4-1 to TRBJ2-7; possibly TRBD2 for D (5 bases). Germline lookup yields CDR1 MGHRA and CDR2 YSYEKL. The length of the CDR3 is 15 residues. V dropped 0 bases and J dropped 0 bases, with 9 bases sitting between them. The CDR3 coding sequence is TGCGCCAGCAGCCAAGAAGGTACTAGCTCCTACGAGCAGTACTTC. Amino acids: CASSQEGTSSYEQYF.

The V and J genes are TRBV6-4 and TRBJ2-1; TRBD2 matches 9 bases. The trim removed 5 bases at V and 0 bases at J, leaving 2 bases unmatched. CDR1 and CDR2 (germline): MRHNA, SNTAGT. The CDR3 sequence is 15 residues long. The CDR3 coding sequence is TGTGCCAGCAGTTTACTAGCGGGCTCCTACAATGAGCAGTTCTTC. Its protein is CASSLLAGSYNEQFF.

The chain carries TRBV9 and TRBJ2-3; D gene uncertain. V lost 4 bases to trimming and J lost 2 bases, with 17 bases between them. Germline V gene sequence: CDR1 SGDLS, CDR2 YYNGEE. The CDR3 extends over 16 amino acids. The CDR3 loop is CASSPLPEIITDTQYF. The CDR3 DNA sequence: TGTGCCAGCAGCCCCCTACCCGAAATTATCACAGATACGCAGTATTTT.

The V gene is TRBV5-6, the J gene TRBJ2-7, with D unclear. The germline V gene encodes CDR1 SGHDT and CDR2 YYEEEE. Trimming pared 4 bases from V and 0 bases from J, leaving 5 bases between. The CDR3 consists of 12 residues. CDR3 DNA: TGTGCCAGCAGCACGAACTCCTACGAGCAGTACTTC. Translated, it gives CASSTNSYEQYF.

The chain combines TRBV11-2 with TRBJ1-6; D gene uncertain. The germline V gene encodes CDR1 SGHAT and CDR2 FQNNGV. The length of the CDR3 is 14 residues. V was cut by 4 bases and J by 14 bases, with 18 bases left in between. This CDR3 is CASSSEDRPAALHF. Here the CDR3 DNA reads TGTGCCAGCAGCTCCGAGGATCGCCCCGCGGCCCTCCACTTT. The whole variable domain, remainder taken from reference TRBV11-2 and TRBJ1-6, is EAGVAQSPRYKIIEKRQSVAFWCNPISGHATLYWYQQILGQGPKLLIQFQNNGVVDDSQLPKDRFSAERLKGVDSTLKIQPAKLEDSAVYLCASSSEDRPAALHFGNGTRLTVT.

V and J are TRBV11-2 and TRBJ2-7; tentatively, D is TRBD1 (5 bases). This CDR3 has 12 amino acids. The germline CDR1 and CDR2 sequences are SGHAT and FQNNGV. The V end lost 4 bases, the J end lost 4 bases, and 8 bases lay between the germline ends. CDR3 nucleotide sequence: TGTGCCAGCAGCTGGGGCCCTTACGAGCAGTACTTC. It encodes CASSWGPYEQYF.

V is TRBV2 and J is TRBJ2-3, with TRBD2 as a possible D gene (5 bases). V gave up 5 bases and J gave up 6 bases, with 12 bases separating them. The CDR3 contains 13 residues. CDR1 SNHLY and CDR2 FYNNEI come from the germline V gene. CDR3 sequence reads: CASSKDGEDTQYF. The CDR3 nucleotides are TGTGCCAGCAGTAAGGACGGGGAGGATACGCAGTATTTT.

This clone was observed once. The chain is built from TRBV28 and TRBJ1-1; D may be TRBD1 (5 bases). Germline values: CDR1 MDHEN, CDR2 SYDVKM. CDR3 length: 14 residues. V was trimmed by 3 bases and J by 7 bases, leaving 15 bases between them. The CDR3 region is CASSFGGLRFEAFF. The CDR3 bases are TGTGCCAGCAGTTTCGGGGGACTTAGATTTGAAGCTTTCTTT. Combining the CDR3 with reference TRBV28 and TRBJ1-1 gives the whole variable domain DVKVTQSSRYLVKRTGEKVFLECVQDMDHENMFWYRQDPGLGLRLIYFSYDVKMKEKGDIPEGYSVSREKKERFSLILESASTNQTSMYLCASSFGGLRFEAFFGQGTRLTVV.

The gene calls are TRBV2 and TRBJ1-1, with 9 bases lining up with TRBD1. V dropped 6 bases and J dropped 4; count of bases not matched to a gene: 12. Germline loops: CDR1 SNHLY, CDR2 FYNNEI. The CDR3 has 16 residues. CDR3 protein: CASRPSGGQGSTEAFF. CDR3 sequence (DNA): TGTGCCAGCAGACCTTCCGGGGGACAGGGTAGCACTGAAGCTTTCTTT.

The gene calls are TRBV11-1 and TRBJ1-1, with D possibly matching TRBD1 (5 bases). V shed 3 bases and J shed 4 bases, with 12 bases lying between them. Germline lookup yields CDR1 SGHAT and CDR2 FQDESV (reference sequence). The CDR3 runs to 14 residues. The CDR3 nucleotides are TGTGCCAGCAGCTTGGGGGATTCGGGCACTGAAGCTTTCTTT. It encodes CASSLGDSGTEAFF.

The CDR3 DNA reads TGTGCCAGCAGTACGACAGGGGCCACGAACACTGAAGCTTTCTTT. Amino acids: CASSTTGATNTEAFF. The gene calls are TRBV6-5 and TRBJ1-1; 8 bases fit TRBD1. V trimming: 5 bases; J trimming: 1 base; junction bases outside the gene matches: 6. CDR3 length equals 15 residues. CDR1 is MNHEY and CDR2 is SVGAGI in the germline V gene.

This chain connects TRBV15 to TRBJ2-5, with D uncertain. Trimming cost V 0 bases and J 1 base, with 6 bases left between them. The CDR3 runs to 14 residues. Germline values: CDR1 LNHNV, CDR2 YYDKDF (reference sequence). Written as DNA, the CDR3 is TGTGCCACCAGCAGAGATTCACCCCAAGAGACCCAGTACTTC. Its protein is CATSRDSPQETQYF.

The V and J genes are TRBV27 and TRBJ1-5; no clear D. The CDR3 loop spans 14 amino acids. V lost 5 bases to trimming and J lost 2 bases, with 10 bases between them. Germline V gene sequence: CDR1 MNHEY, CDR2 SMNVEV (reference sequence). The CDR3 DNA reads TGTGCCAGCAGTCCCATAGGAGGCAATCAGCCCCAGCATTTT. Translated, it gives CASSPIGGNQPQHF.

The V gene is TRBV15, the J gene TRBJ1-5, with unresolved D. This CDR3 comprises 13 residues. V gave up 0 bases and J gave up 7 bases, with 7 bases separating them. Germline V CDR1 and CDR2: LNHNV, YYDKDF (reference sequence). The CDR3 region is CATSRDRGQPQHF. CDR3 in DNA: TGTGCCACCAGCAGAGATCGAGGGCAGCCCCAGCATTTT.

The J gene is TRBJ2-3, the V gene TRBV7-9; 9 nucleotides match TRBD2. Trimming took 2 bases from V and 0 from J; bases not matched to a gene: 3. The germline CDR1 and CDR2 sequences are SEHNR and FQNEAQ (reference sequence). This CDR3 spans 16 amino acids. CDR3 protein: CASSLLSGGSTDTQYF. The CDR3 nucleotides are TGTGCCAGCAGCTTACTTAGCGGGGGCAGCACAGATACGCAGTATTTT.

This clone appeared a single time. This chain joins TRBV28 and TRBJ2-7; either TRBD1 or TRBD2 may fit D (6 bases each). CDR1 and CDR2 (germline): MDHEN, SYDVKM. This CDR3 comprises 17 residues. V dropped 5 bases and J dropped 0 bases, with 20 bases sitting between them. The CDR3, as DNA: TGTGCCAGCAGTCCCGACCGACGGCGGGACAACTCCTACGAGCAGTACTTC. Translated: CASSPDRRRDNSYEQYF.

The genes are TRBV7-6 and TRBJ2-6; D not resolved. V was clipped by 7 bases and J by 2 bases, with 12 bases between them. CDR1 and CDR2 from the germline V gene are SGHVS and FNYEAQ. This CDR3 comprises 15 residues. This CDR3 is CASTSRVAGANVLTF. In DNA form, the CDR3 reads TGTGCCAGCACCTCGAGAGTCGCTGGGGCCAACGTCCTGACTTTC.

The chain links TRBV12-5 to TRBJ2-7; 9 bases align to TRBD2. CDR3 length: 15 residues. V lost 1 base, J lost 1 base, and 2 bases stayed unmatched. The germline CDR1 and CDR2 sequences are LGHNT and FRNRAP. This CDR3 is CASGLALAGSYEQYF. In nucleotides, the CDR3 is TGTGCTAGTGGTTTGGCCCTAGCGGGGTCCTACGAGCAGTACTTC. The full variable domain, completed using reference TRBV12-5 and TRBJ2-7, is DARVTQTPRHKVTEMGQEVTMRCQPILGHNTVFWYRQTMMQGLELLAYFRNRAPLDDSGMPKDRFSAEMPDATLATLKIQPSEPRDSAVYFCASGLALAGSYEQYFGPGTRLTVT.

V usage is TRBV13 and J usage is TRBJ1-2, with D possibly TRBD1 on 6 matching bases. Germline-derived CDR1 and CDR2 are PRHDT and FYEKMQ (reference sequence). The V end lost 7 bases, the J end lost 6 bases, and 15 bases lay between the germline ends. The CDR3 is 13 residues long. DNA of the CDR3: TGTGCCAGCAATACAGGGAGATATCATGGCTACACCTTC. Protein sequence: CASNTGRYHGYTF.

The rearrangement joins TRBV9 to TRBJ1-1; D perhaps matches TRBD1 (5 bases). Between the trimmed V and J ends, which lost 4 bases and 5 bases, there was a span of 21 bases. The CDR3 has 16 amino acids. Germline V gives CDR1 SGDLS, CDR2 YYNGEE. CDR3 in DNA: TGTGCCAGCAGCCCCCCACGGGGCAGGGCTGAAACTGAAGCTTTCTTT. This encodes CASSPPRGRAETEAFF.

The chain joins TRBV4-1 to TRBJ2-5, with D possibly called TRBD1 or TRBD2 (5 bases each). Trimming shortened V by 1 base and J by 4 bases, and 16 bases separated the two germline ends. Germline V gene sequence: CDR1 MGHRA, CDR2 YSYEKL. This CDR3 spans 16 amino acids. The CDR3, as DNA: TGCGCCAGCAGCCAAGGGTTGGGTTCTGGGGGAGAGACCCAGTACTTC. Protein: CASSQGLGSGGETQYF.